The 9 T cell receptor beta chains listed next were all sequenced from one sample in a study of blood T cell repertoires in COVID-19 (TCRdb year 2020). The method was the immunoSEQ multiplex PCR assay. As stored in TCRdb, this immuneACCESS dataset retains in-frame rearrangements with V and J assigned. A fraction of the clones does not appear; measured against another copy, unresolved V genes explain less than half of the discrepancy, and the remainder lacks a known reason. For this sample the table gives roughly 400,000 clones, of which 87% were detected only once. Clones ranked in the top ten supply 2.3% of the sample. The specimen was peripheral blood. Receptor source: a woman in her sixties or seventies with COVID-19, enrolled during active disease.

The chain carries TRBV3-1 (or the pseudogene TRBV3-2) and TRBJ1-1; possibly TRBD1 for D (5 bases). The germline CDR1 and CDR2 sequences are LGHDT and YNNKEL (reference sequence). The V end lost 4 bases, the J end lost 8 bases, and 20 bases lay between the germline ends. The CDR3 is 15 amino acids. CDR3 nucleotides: TGTGCCAGCAGCCGTCGAGATATGGGGCTATTGGAAGCTTTCTTT. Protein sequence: CASSRRDMGLLEAFF.

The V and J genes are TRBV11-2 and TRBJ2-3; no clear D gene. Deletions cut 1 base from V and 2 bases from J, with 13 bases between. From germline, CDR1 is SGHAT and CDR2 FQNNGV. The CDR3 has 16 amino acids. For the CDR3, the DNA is TGTGCCAGCAGCTTAGGTCCAGGATACTCCACAGATACGCAGTATTTT. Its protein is CASSLGPGYSTDTQYF.

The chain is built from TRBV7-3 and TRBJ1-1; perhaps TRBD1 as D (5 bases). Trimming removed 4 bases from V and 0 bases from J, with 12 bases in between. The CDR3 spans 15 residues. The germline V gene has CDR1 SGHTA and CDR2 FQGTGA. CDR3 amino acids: CASSSRRQMNTEAFF. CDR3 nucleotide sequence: TGTGCCAGCAGCTCTAGACGACAGATGAACACTGAAGCTTTCTTT. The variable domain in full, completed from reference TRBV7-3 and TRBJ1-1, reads GAGVSQTPSNKVTEKGKYVELRCDPISGHTALYWYRQSLGQGPEFLIYFQGTGAADDSGLPNDRFFAVRPEGSVSTLKIQRTERGDSAVYLCASSSRRQMNTEAFFGQGTRLTVV.

The CDR3 is CASRSGGSEAYEQYF. The CDR3 DNA sequence: TGTGCCAGTAGATCGGGGGGCAGTGAAGCCTACGAGCAGTACTTC. This chain uses TRBV19 with TRBJ2-7; maybe TRBD2 (7 bases). The V and J ends lost 6 bases and 2 bases respectively, with 17 bases between them. CDR3 length equals 15 residues. Per the germline V gene, CDR1 is LNHDA and CDR2 is SQIVND (reference sequence).

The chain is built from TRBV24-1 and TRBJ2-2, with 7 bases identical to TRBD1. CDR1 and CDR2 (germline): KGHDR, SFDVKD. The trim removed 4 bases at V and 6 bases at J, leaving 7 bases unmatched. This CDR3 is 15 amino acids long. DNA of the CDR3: TGTGCCACCAGTGACCGTCGACAGGGATCCGGGGAGCTGTTTTTT. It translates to CATSDRRQGSGELFF.

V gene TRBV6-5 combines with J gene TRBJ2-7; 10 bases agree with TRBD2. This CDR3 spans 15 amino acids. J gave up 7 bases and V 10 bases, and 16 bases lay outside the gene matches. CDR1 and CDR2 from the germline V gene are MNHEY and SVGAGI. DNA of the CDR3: TGTGCCACCTGGACTAGCGGCGATCGAAGTGGGGAGCAGTACTTC. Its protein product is CATWTSGDRSGEQYF.

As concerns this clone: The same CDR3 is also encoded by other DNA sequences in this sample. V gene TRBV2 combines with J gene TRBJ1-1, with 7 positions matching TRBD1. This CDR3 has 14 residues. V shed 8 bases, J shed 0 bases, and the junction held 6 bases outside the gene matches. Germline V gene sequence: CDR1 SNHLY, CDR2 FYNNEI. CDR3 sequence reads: CASRYRGLNTEAFF. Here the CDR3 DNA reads TGTGCCAGCCGATACAGGGGACTGAACACTGAAGCTTTCTTT.

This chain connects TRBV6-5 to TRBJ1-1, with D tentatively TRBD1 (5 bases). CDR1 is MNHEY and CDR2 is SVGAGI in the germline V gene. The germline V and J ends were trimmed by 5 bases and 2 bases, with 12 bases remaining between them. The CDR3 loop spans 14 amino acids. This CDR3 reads CASSRLQVNTEAFF. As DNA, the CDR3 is TGTGCCAGCAGTCGGTTACAGGTTAACACTGAAGCTTTCTTT.

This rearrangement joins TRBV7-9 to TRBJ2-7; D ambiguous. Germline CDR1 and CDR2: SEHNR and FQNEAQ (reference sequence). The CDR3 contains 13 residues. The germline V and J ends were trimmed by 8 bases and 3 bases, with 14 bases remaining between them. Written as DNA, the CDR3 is TGTGCCAGCGGGCCGCCACCAATCTACGAGCAGTACTTC. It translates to CASGPPPIYEQYF. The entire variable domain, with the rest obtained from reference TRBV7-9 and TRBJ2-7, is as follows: DTGVSQNPRHKITKRGQNVTFRCDPISEHNRLYWYRQTLGQGPEFLTYFQNEAQLEKSRLLSDRFSAERPKGSFSTLEIQRTEQGDSAMYLCASGPPPIYEQYFGPGTRLTVT.